The next 6 T cell receptor beta chains were all read from a single sample in a study of T cell responses to AZD1222 COVID-19 vaccine (dated by TCRdb to 2020 to 2023). This specimen's time point label, interpreted: baseline before first vaccination. The method was the immunoSEQ multiplex PCR assay. TCRdb holds this immuneACCESS table with in-frame rearrangements only. Some clones are missing; in checked studies, unresolved V genes explain under half, and the rest has no known cause. The sample table records some 130,000 clones; 85% to 90% of these occur just once. 20% to 25% of the sample lies in the top ten. The material sequenced was peripheral blood, taken on day 0 of AZD1222 vaccination. Every receptor here comes from an adult in good health.

The CDR3 loop reads CASSSRSDQPQHF. CDR3 DNA sequence: TGTGCCAGCAGTTCCCGGTCAGATCAGCCCCAGCATTTT. The chain couples TRBV12-3 or TRBV12-4 to TRBJ1-5; D not resolved. V lost 4 bases and J 5 bases, leaving 9 bases between the germline ends. The CDR3 totals 13 residues.

The rearrangement links TRBV6-5 to TRBJ2-7; 10 bases agree with TRBD1. The length of the CDR3 is 16 residues. Per the germline V gene, CDR1 is MNHEY and CDR2 is SVGAGI. V lost 4 bases and J lost 2; bases outside the gene matches: 8. The chain's CDR3 is CASSSPRDRGTYEQYF. CDR3 in DNA: TGTGCCAGCAGTTCTCCACGGGACAGGGGAACCTACGAGCAGTACTTC.

The V gene is TRBV5-4, the J gene TRBJ1-2, with 9 bases fitting TRBD1. Trimming removed 0 bases from V and 3 bases from J; junction bases left unmatched: 3. Per germline, CDR1 SGHNT and CDR2 YYREEE (reference sequence). CDR3 size: 15 residues. CDR3 nucleotide sequence: TGTGCCAGCAGCTTGGCAACAGGGGGCTACTATGGCTACACCTTC. Encoded protein: CASSLATGGYYGYTF. Full variable domain (missing parts from reference TRBV5-4 and TRBJ1-2): ETGVTQSPTHLIKTRGQQVTLRCSSQSGHNTVSWYQQALGQGPQFIFQYYREEENGRGNFPPRFSGLQFPNYSSELNVNALELDDSALYLCASSLATGGYYGYTFGSGTRLTVV.

The rearrangement uses TRBV5-8 and TRBJ1-2; 8 nucleotides align to TRBD1. Germline loops: CDR1 SGHTS, CDR2 YDEGEE. Unmatched junction bases numbered 4, after V lost 1 base and J lost 5 bases. The CDR3 extends over 14 amino acids. The CDR3 sequence is CASSLRTGSYGYTF. The CDR3 DNA follows: TGTGCCAGCAGCTTGAGGACAGGGTCGTATGGCTACACCTTC.

This clone was recorded a few times. The chain links TRBV5-1 to TRBJ2-7, with D perhaps matching TRBD1 or TRBD2 (5 bases each). The V gene lost 4 bases and the J gene lost 3 bases, with 26 bases spanning the gap. This CDR3 spans 18 amino acids. The germline gives CDR1 SGHRS, CDR2 YFSETQ. Written as DNA, the CDR3 is TGCGCCAGCAGCCTAGCCGGGACCTTCGCTAGGGGCCTCTACGAGCAGTACTTC. Encoded protein: CASSLAGTFARGLYEQYF.

The chain is built from TRBV6-1 and TRBJ1-2; 9 nucleotides match TRBD1. The V gene end was trimmed by 4 bases and the J gene end by 8 bases; junction bases not matched to a gene: 14. The CDR3 is 16 amino acids. Germline V gene lookup returns CDR1 MNHNS and CDR2 SASEGT. CDR3 coding DNA: TGTGCCAGCAGTGGCCGGGACAGGGCCAGCTTGGGAGGCTACACCTTC. Encoded protein: CASSGRDRASLGGYTF.